The TCR beta chain under discussion was sequenced for a study of T cell responses to AZD1222 COVID-19 vaccine. The CDR3 length is 15 residues. In germline, CDR1 is LNHDA, CDR2 SQIVND (reference sequence). Trimming cost V 5 bases and J 8 bases, with 21 bases left between them. As for this clone: The antigen is undetermined.

Assay: immunoSEQ multiplex PCR; the TCRdb copy retains only in-frame clones and omits some. The table records about 150,000 clones, around 95% of them present only once. Study-level results: None of the repertoires were sampled until the peak T cell response had passed.

Sequenced material: peripheral blood, taken on day 0 of AZD1222 vaccination. V gene TRBV19 combines with J gene TRBJ1-2, with D possibly TRBD1 on 5 matching bases. The source is an adult in good health. The CDR3 DNA sequence: TGTGCCAGTAGTCCGGACCGGGACGGGGGTCGGGGCTACACCTTC. Its translation is CASSPDRDGGRGYTF.